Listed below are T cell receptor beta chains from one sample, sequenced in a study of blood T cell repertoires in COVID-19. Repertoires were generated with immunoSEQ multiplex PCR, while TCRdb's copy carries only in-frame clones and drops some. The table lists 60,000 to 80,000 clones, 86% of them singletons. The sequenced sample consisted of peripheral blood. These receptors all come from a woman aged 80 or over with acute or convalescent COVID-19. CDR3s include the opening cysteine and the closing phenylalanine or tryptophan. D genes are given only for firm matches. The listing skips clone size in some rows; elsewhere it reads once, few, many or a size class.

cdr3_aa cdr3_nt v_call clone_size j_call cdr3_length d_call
CASSQGQGRGPNQPQHF TGTGCCAGCAGCCAGGGACAGGGCAGGGGGCCTAATCAGCCCCAGCATTTT TRBV3-1/TRBV3-2 - TRBJ1-5 17 TRBD1
CASSWGGTDTQYF TGTGCCAGCAGCTGGGGAGGCACAGATACGCAGTATTTT TRBV11-2 - TRBJ2-3 13 -
CASSPGEGWETQYF TGTGCCAGCAGCCCCGGAGAAGGCTGGGAGACCCAGTACTTC TRBV6-5 - TRBJ2-5 14 -
CASSPLWGSARGGSEKLFF TGTGCCAGCAGCCCCCTTTGGGGTTCGGCCCGAGGAGGTAGTGAAAAACTGTTTTTT TRBV7-9 - TRBJ1-4 19 -
CASSYSSTRGNYGYTF TGTGCCAGCAGTTACTCGAGTACGCGGGGGAACTATGGCTACACCTTC TRBV6-5 - TRBJ1-2 16 -
CAWSGGGAPQHF TGTGCCTGGAGCGGCGGGGGTGCGCCCCAGCATTTT TRBV30 - TRBJ1-5 12 -
CASSLRQGTSGANVLTF TGTGCCAGCAGTCTTAGACAGGGTACATCTGGGGCCAACGTCCTGACTTTC TRBV27 - TRBJ2-6 17 TRBD1
CASSGGTTYTQYF TGTGCCAGCAGCGGGGGAACCACTTATACGCAGTATTTT TRBV2 - TRBJ2-3 13 -
CASSSLGGQGVPGELFF TGTGCCAGCAGTTCTCTAGGGGGACAGGGGGTCCCCGGGGAGCTGTTTTTT TRBV28 - TRBJ2-2 17 TRBD1
CASSQGSGGVFTDTQYF TGTGCCAGCAGCCAAGGGAGCGGGGGGGTTTTCACAGATACGCAGTATTTT TRBV3-1/TRBV3-2 - TRBJ2-3 17 TRBD2
CASSPVGQYSNQPQHF TGTGCCAGCAGCCCGGTGGGGCAGTACAGCAATCAGCCCCAGCATTTT TRBV5-8 - TRBJ1-5 16 -
CASSTGGGTGVEAFF TGTGCCAGTAGTACCGGGGGAGGGACAGGGGTTGAAGCTTTCTTT TRBV19 - TRBJ1-1 15 TRBD1
CASSVGAGYNSPLHF TGTGCCAGCAGTGTGGGCGCGGGCTATAATTCACCCCTCCACTTT TRBV27 - TRBJ1-6 15 -
CSVDGDARGYTGELFF TGCAGCGTTGACGGGGATGCCAGGGGATACACCGGGGAGCTGTTTTTT TRBV29-1 - TRBJ2-2 16 -
CASSFGQGGSPLHF TGTGCCAGCAGTTTCGGACAGGGAGGTTCACCCCTCCACTTT TRBV2 - TRBJ1-6 14 TRBD1
CASSARQSKETQYF TGTGCCAGTAGTGCTCGACAGTCCAAAGAGACCCAGTACTTC TRBV19 - TRBJ2-5 14 -
CASLQSWASEEQYF TGCGCCAGCCTTCAATCGTGGGCTAGCGAAGAGCAGTACTTC TRBV23-1 - TRBJ2-7 14 -
CAHRDRGLTNTEAFF TGTGCCCACCGGGACAGGGGTCTGACGAACACTGAAGCTTTCTTT TRBV30 - TRBJ1-1 15 TRBD1
CASMAQRTISTDTQYF TGTGCCAGCATGGCACAGAGGACAATAAGCACAGATACGCAGTATTTT TRBV7-2 - TRBJ2-3 16 -
CASSDNPPGGQGTGELFF TGTGCCAGCAGCGACAACCCCCCCGGGGGGCAGGGCACCGGGGAGCTGTTTTTT TRBV5-4 - TRBJ2-2 18 -
CASSMPQEYNEQFF TGTGCCAGTAGTATGCCACAGGAGTACAATGAGCAGTTCTTC TRBV19 - TRBJ2-1 14 -
CASSPQANYGYTF TGTGCCAGCAGCCCGCAGGCTAACTATGGCTACACCTTC TRBV4-2 once TRBJ1-2 13 -
CASREPSGRTGTQYF TGTGCCAGCAGGGAACCTAGCGGGAGGACCGGTACGCAGTATTTT TRBV7-9 - TRBJ2-3 15 TRBD2
CASRGWGDRGSNQPQHF TGTGCCAGCCGAGGTTGGGGGGACAGGGGTTCCAATCAGCCCCAGCATTTT TRBV28 - TRBJ1-5 17 TRBD1
CASSRTLHTYEQYF TGTGCCAGCAGCCGGACTTTACACACCTACGAGCAGTACTTC TRBV9 - TRBJ2-7 14 -
CASSLVDNSYEQYF TGTGCCAGCAGTTTGGTCGACAACTCCTACGAGCAGTACTTC TRBV27 - TRBJ2-7 14 -
CASRPARENTEAFF TGTGCCAGCAGGCCTGCGAGGGAGAACACTGAAGCTTTCTTT TRBV7-3 - TRBJ1-1 14 -
CASNDRAASNEQFF TGTGCCAGTAACGACAGGGCCGCGAGCAATGAGCAGTTCTTC TRBV19 - TRBJ2-1 14 TRBD1
CASSRQGSRIYEQYF TGTGCCAGCTCCCGACAGGGATCGCGGATCTACGAGCAGTACTTC TRBV18 - TRBJ2-7 15 TRBD1
CSASVVYTWNTGELFF TGCAGCGCCTCGGTGGTGTATACGTGGAACACCGGGGAGCTGTTTTTT TRBV29-1 - TRBJ2-2 16 -
CASSLQGGMAFF TGTGCCAGCAGTTTACAAGGGGGTATGGCTTTCTTT TRBV6-2/TRBV6-3 - TRBJ1-1 12 -
CASSELEKRWAFF TGTGCCAGCAGTGAATTGGAAAAGAGGTGGGCTTTCTTT TRBV25-1 - TRBJ1-1 13 -
CASSIGQGEGTDTQYF TGTGCCAGTAGTATAGGACAGGGGGAGGGAACAGATACGCAGTATTTT TRBV19 - TRBJ2-3 16 TRBD1
CASSLNRAWETQYF TGTGCCAGCAGTTTAAACAGGGCGTGGGAGACCCAGTACTTC TRBV27 - TRBJ2-5 14 -
CASSLGSFRTEAFF TGTGCCAGCAGCTTAGGGAGTTTTCGAACTGAAGCTTTCTTT TRBV7-9 once TRBJ1-1 14 -
CASSGLAVNTGELFF TGTGCCAGCAGTGGACTAGCGGTGAACACCGGGGAGCTGTTTTTT TRBV2 - TRBJ2-2 15 TRBD2
CASSSVTSFETQYF TGTGCCAGCAGCTCAGTTACTAGCTTCGAGACCCAGTACTTC TRBV6-5 once TRBJ2-5 14 -
CASSLGGASAVGGYTF TGTGCCAGCAGCTTGGGCGGGGCCAGCGCGGTTGGTGGCTACACCTTC TRBV7-9 - TRBJ1-2 16 -